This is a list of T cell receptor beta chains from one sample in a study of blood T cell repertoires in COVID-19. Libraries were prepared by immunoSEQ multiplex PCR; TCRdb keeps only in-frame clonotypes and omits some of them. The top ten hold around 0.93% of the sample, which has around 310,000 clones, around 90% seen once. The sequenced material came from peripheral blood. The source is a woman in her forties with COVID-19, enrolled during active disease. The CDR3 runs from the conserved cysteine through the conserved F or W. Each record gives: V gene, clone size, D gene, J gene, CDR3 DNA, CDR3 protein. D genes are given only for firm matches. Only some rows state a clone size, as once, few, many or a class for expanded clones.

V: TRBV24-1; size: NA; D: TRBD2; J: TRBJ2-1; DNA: TGTGCCACCAGTGACCGTACCGGGACTAGCCTTTTGGAGCAGTTCTTC; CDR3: CATSDRTGTSLLEQFF
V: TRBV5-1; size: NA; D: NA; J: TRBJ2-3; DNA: TGCGCCAGCAGCCTGATGAGCGGGTCCACAGATACGCAGTATTTT; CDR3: CASSLMSGSTDTQYF
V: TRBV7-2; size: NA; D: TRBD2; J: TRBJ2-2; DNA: TGTGCCAGCAGCTCAAGTCTAGCGGGGGGGCTTGGGGAGCTGTTTTTT; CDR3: CASSSSLAGGLGELFF
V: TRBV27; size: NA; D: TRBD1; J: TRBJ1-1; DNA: TGTGCCAGCAGTCCAAGGACAGGGGCCATGAACACTGAAGCTTTCTTT; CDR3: CASSPRTGAMNTEAFF
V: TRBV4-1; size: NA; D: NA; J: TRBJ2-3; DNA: TGCGCCAGCAGCCAAGAAGAGACGGACTCATCCTATACGCAGTATTTT; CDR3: CASSQEETDSSYTQYF
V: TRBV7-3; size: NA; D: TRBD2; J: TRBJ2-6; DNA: TGCGCCAGCGGGGGGGACGGCCAGGGAACCTTGTCTGGGGCCAACGTCCTGACTTTC; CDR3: CASGGDGQGTLSGANVLTF
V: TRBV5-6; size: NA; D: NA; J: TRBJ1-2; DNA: TGTGCCAGCAGCAGGGGACGGGGGTTATATGGCTACACCTTC; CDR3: CASSRGRGLYGYTF
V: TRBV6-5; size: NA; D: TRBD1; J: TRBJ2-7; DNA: TGTGCCAGCAGTTACAGACAGGGCTTTTACGAGCAGTGCTTC; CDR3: CASSYRQGFYEQCF
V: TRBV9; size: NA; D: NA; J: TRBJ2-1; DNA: TGTGCCAGCAGCGGGGACCTAGGGTCCAGGGGTGAGCAGTTCTTC; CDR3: CASSGDLGSRGEQFF
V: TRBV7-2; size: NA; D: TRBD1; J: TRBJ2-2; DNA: TGTGCCAGCAGCTTTGGACAGGAGGCGTCCGGGGAGCTGTTTTTT; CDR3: CASSFGQEASGELFF
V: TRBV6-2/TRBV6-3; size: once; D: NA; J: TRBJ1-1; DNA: TGTGCCAGCAGTTACCTGGCAGGTGGTACTGAAGCTTTCTTT; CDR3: CASSYLAGGTEAFF
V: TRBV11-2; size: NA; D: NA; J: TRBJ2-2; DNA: TGTGCCAGCAGCTCCGCACCTGTCGGAGAAAGCGGGGAGCTGTTTTTT; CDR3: CASSSAPVGESGELFF
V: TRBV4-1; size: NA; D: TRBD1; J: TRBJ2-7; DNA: TGCGCCAGCAGCCAAGACCTCGTGAGGGACAGAAAATCCTACGAGCAGTACTTC; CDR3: CASSQDLVRDRKSYEQYF
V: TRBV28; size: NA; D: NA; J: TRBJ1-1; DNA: TGTGCCAGCAACAAGGGGGACACTGAAGCTTTCTTT; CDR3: CASNKGDTEAFF